This is a list of T cell receptor beta chains from one sample in a study of T cell changes during pregnancy in multiple sclerosis. TCRdb's copy holds only in-frame clones and misses some; the assay was immunoSEQ multiplex PCR. This table holds tens of thousands of clones, roughly nine tenths found once. The starting material was peripheral blood, obtained in the second trimester of pregnancy. Receptor source: a female donor in good health, enrolled as a control in a pregnancy study. Each CDR3 is given with its conserved first and last residue. A D gene is named only where the DNA matches it firmly. Size tells how often a clone was seen (once, few, many) or the class of an expanded clone, and some rows leave it out.

v_call	d_call	clone_size	j_call	cdr3_aa	cdr3_nt
TRBV29-1	NA	NA	TRBJ2-7	CSVGGRAEQYF	TGCAGCGTCGGAGGTCGGGCCGAGCAGTACTTC
TRBV27	NA	NA	TRBJ1-1	CASSPVGDSNTEAFF	TGTGCCAGCAGTCCCGTGGGGGACTCGAACACTGAAGCTTTCTTT
TRBV2	NA	NA	TRBJ1-4	CASMADLDEKLFF	TGTGCCAGCATGGCGGATTTGGATGAAAAACTGTTTTTT
TRBV6-6	TRBD2	NA	TRBJ2-5	CASSYGTSGSETQYF	TGTGCCAGCAGTTACGGGACTAGCGGGAGTGAGACCCAGTACTTC
TRBV28	TRBD1	NA	TRBJ2-7	CASSPRTGFEQYF	TGTGCCAGCAGTCCCCGGACAGGTTTCGAGCAGTACTTC
TRBV6-5	TRBD2	NA	TRBJ2-1	CASTPLAGGYNEQFF	TGTGCCAGCACCCCCCTAGCGGGAGGGTACAATGAGCAGTTCTTC
TRBV19	NA	NA	TRBJ1-1	CASSIDRAKQAFF	TGTGCCAGTAGTATAGATCGAGCCAAGCAAGCTTTCTTT
TRBV5-1	TRBD1	NA	TRBJ2-7	CASSRDRGHEQYF	TGCGCCAGCAGCAGGGACAGGGGACACGAGCAGTACTTC
TRBV19	NA	NA	TRBJ2-4	CASSMAGESNIQYF	TGTGCCAGTAGTATGGCAGGGGAGTCGAACATTCAGTACTTC
TRBV4-2	TRBD2	NA	TRBJ2-1	CASSQVTGTSGRPYYNEQFF	TGTGCCAGCAGCCAAGTTACCGGGACTAGCGGGAGGCCCTACTACAATGAGCAGTTCTTC
TRBV6-1	TRBD2	NA	TRBJ2-1	CASRRLASNEQFF	TGTGCCAGCAGGCGACTAGCCTCCAATGAGCAGTTCTTC
TRBV30	NA	NA	TRBJ2-4	CAWSGGHGAKNIQYF	TGTGCCTGGAGTGGGGGGCATGGGGCCAAAAACATTCAGTACTTC
TRBV27	NA	once	TRBJ2-2	CASTSGERHTGELFF	TGTGCCAGCACGTCGGGAGAGAGGCACACCGGGGAGCTGTTTTTT
TRBV5-1	TRBD1	NA	TRBJ2-6	CASSQDRAGANVLTF	TGCGCCAGCAGCCAGGACAGGGCTGGGGCCAACGTCCTGACTTTC
TRBV6-6	NA	NA	TRBJ1-5	CASSYSWANSNQPQHF	TGTGCCAGCAGTTACTCGTGGGCCAATAGCAATCAGCCCCAGCATTTT
TRBV7-9	NA	NA	TRBJ2-3	CASSSLGGGTTDTQYF	TGTGCCAGCAGCTCGCTCGGTGGGGGGACGACAGATACGCAGTATTTT
TRBV4-1	TRBD1	NA	TRBJ1-2	CASSPDRVHGYTF	TGCGCCAGCAGCCCGGACAGGGTTCATGGCTACACCTTC
TRBV28	TRBD2	NA	TRBJ2-5	CASSPLTSGSAETQYF	TGTGCCAGCAGTCCGTTAACTAGCGGGAGTGCGGAGACCCAGTACTTC
TRBV5-1	NA	NA	TRBJ1-3	CASSLSGGEDTIYF	TGCGCCAGCAGCTTGTCGGGGGGCGAGGACACCATATATTTT
TRBV29-1	TRBD1	NA	TRBJ1-4	CSVARTGETEKLFF	TGCAGCGTTGCAAGGACAGGGGAGACTGAAAAACTGTTTTTT
TRBV18	NA	NA	TRBJ2-1	CASSQGGEGGQFF	TGTGCCAGCTCCCAAGGCGGGGAAGGAGGGCAGTTCTTC
TRBV4-1	NA	NA	TRBJ2-1	CASSQESGHYEQFF	TGCGCCAGCAGCCAAGAGAGTGGACATTATGAGCAGTTCTTC
TRBV18	TRBD1	NA	TRBJ2-1	CASSHDRVQNEQFF	TGTGCCAGCTCACATGACAGGGTCCAAAATGAGCAGTTCTTC
TRBV6-4	TRBD2	NA	TRBJ2-3	CASASGESTDTQYF	TGTGCCAGTGCTAGCGGTGAAAGCACAGATACGCAGTATTTT
TRBV15	NA	few	TRBJ2-7	CATSRVAGSSYEQYF	TGTGCCACCAGCAGAGTTGCCGGGAGCTCCTACGAGCAGTACTTC
TRBV9	NA	few	TRBJ2-2	CASSVVRSAGELFF	TGTGCCAGCAGCGTAGTGAGAAGCGCCGGGGAGCTGTTTTTT
TRBV27	NA	NA	TRBJ1-1	CATLGRGNTEAFF	TGTGCCACCCTGGGGCGGGGGAACACTGAAGCTTTCTTT
TRBV10-1	TRBD2	NA	TRBJ2-2	CASSDQRGDTGELFF	TGCGCCAGCAGTGACCAGCGGGGGGACACCGGGGAGCTGTTTTTT
TRBV7-2	NA	NA	TRBJ2-7	CASSLGTETYEQYF	TGTGCCAGCAGCTTAGGGACAGAAACCTACGAGCAGTACTTC
TRBV19	NA	NA	TRBJ2-5	CASSSPNREAYF	TGTGCCAGTAGTTCCCCTAATCGCGAGGCGTACTTC
TRBV12-5	TRBD1	NA	TRBJ1-3	CASGLVLGQAGNTIYF	TGTGCTAGTGGTTTGGTACTCGGACAGGCGGGAAACACCATATATTTT
TRBV19	NA	NA	TRBJ2-6	CASGSGANVLTF	TGTGCCAGCGGTTCTGGGGCCAACGTCCTGACTTTC
TRBV7-2	NA	NA	TRBJ2-7	CASSPLAREQYF	TGTGCCAGCAGCCCCCTAGCCCGCGAGCAGTACTTC
TRBV5-4	NA	NA	TRBJ2-7	CASSFGVKEQYF	TGTGCCAGCAGCTTCGGAGTGAAGGAGCAGTACTTC
TRBV21-1	NA	NA	TRBJ1-5	CASSKPRGRDRGNQPQHF	TGTGCCAGCAGCAAGCCTAGGGGCCGGGACAGGGGTAATCAGCCCCAGCATTTT
TRBV2	TRBD1	NA	TRBJ1-5	CASSVGTGKNQPQHF	TGTGCCAGCAGCGTTGGGACAGGGAAAAATCAGCCCCAGCATTTT
TRBV18	TRBD2	once	TRBJ2-7	CASSRGAGESYEQYF	TGTGCCAGCTCACGGGGCGCGGGGGAATCCTACGAGCAGTACTTC
TRBV5-1	NA	NA	TRBJ1-1	CASSFNIPGNTEAFF	TGCGCCAGCAGCTTTAATATTCCGGGGAACACTGAAGCTTTCTTT
TRBV5-6	TRBD1	NA	TRBJ1-5	CASSPGTGKQPQHF	TGTGCCAGCAGCCCCGGGACAGGGAAACAGCCCCAGCATTTT
TRBV7-2	TRBD1	NA	TRBJ2-1	CASSPTGANYNEQFF	TGTGCCAGCAGCCCGACAGGGGCCAACTACAATGAGCAGTTCTTC
TRBV5-6	NA	NA	TRBJ1-1	CASSRAYRAAEAFF	TGTGCCAGCAGCCGAGCTTACAGAGCCGCTGAAGCTTTCTTT
TRBV7-9	NA	once	TRBJ1-2	CASSLKGPGHPYGYTF	TGTGCCAGCAGCTTGAAGGGGCCAGGGCACCCCTATGGCTACACCTTC
TRBV29-1	TRBD1	NA	TRBJ1-2	CSVWTGEGANYGYTF	TGCAGCGTCTGGACAGGGGAAGGAGCAAACTATGGCTACACCTTC
TRBV5-1	TRBD2	NA	TRBJ2-2	CASSIIAGTGELFF	TGCGCCAGCAGCATCATAGCGGGAACCGGGGAGCTGTTTTTT
TRBV4-1	NA	few	TRBJ1-5	CASSPRVLNQPQHF	TGCGCCAGCAGCCCCCGGGTCCTCAATCAGCCCCAGCATTTT
TRBV5-1	NA	NA	TRBJ1-2	CASHIGHAQGYGYTF	TGCGCCAGCCATATCGGACATGCTCAGGGCTATGGCTACACCTTC
TRBV5-1	TRBD1	NA	TRBJ2-7	CASSGTDYEQYF	TGCGCCAGCAGCGGGACAGATTACGAGCAGTACTTC
TRBV5-4	NA	NA	TRBJ1-2	CASSLGAPHSNYGYTF	TGTGCCAGCAGCTTGGGGGCTCCCCATTCTAACTATGGCTACACCTTC
TRBV6-5	NA	NA	TRBJ2-7	CASSYSQGDSYEQYF	TGTGCCAGCAGTTACAGCCAGGGTGATTCCTACGAGCAGTACTTC
TRBV18	NA	NA	TRBJ1-2	CASSRGSDYGYTF	TGTGCCAGCTCACGCGGGTCGGACTATGGCTACACCTTC
TRBV28	TRBD2	NA	TRBJ2-1	CASRHQYNPWVAGAGNEQFF	TGTGCCAGCAGGCACCAATACAACCCTTGGGTAGCGGGGGCAGGTAATGAGCAGTTCTTC
TRBV13	TRBD2	once	TRBJ2-1	CASSLGLADEQFF	TGTGCCAGCAGCTTAGGCCTAGCGGATGAGCAGTTCTTC
TRBV28	NA	NA	TRBJ1-2	CASTSPGNGYTF	TGTGCCAGCACATCCCCGGGTAATGGCTACACCTTC
TRBV19	NA	NA	TRBJ1-2	CASSIGTGSLGQNYGYTF	TGTGCCAGTAGTATAGGCACAGGATCGTTAGGACAGAACTATGGCTACACCTTC
TRBV2	NA	once	TRBJ2-7	CASSDGRVSAYEQYF	TGTGCCAGCAGTGACGGCAGGGTGAGTGCCTACGAGCAGTACTTC
TRBV7-2	NA	few	TRBJ2-7	CASSLDGSSGYEQYF	TGTGCCAGCAGCTTAGACGGGAGTAGTGGCTACGAGCAGTACTTC
TRBV10-2	NA	NA	TRBJ2-1	CASSAPTRSSYNEQFF	TGCGCCAGCAGTGCCCCCACTAGGAGCTCCTACAATGAGCAGTTCTTC
TRBV28	TRBD1	NA	TRBJ1-2	CASSQSGTARGYTF	TGTGCCAGCAGCCAATCCGGGACAGCTCGTGGCTACACCTTC
TRBV27	NA	NA	TRBJ2-1	CASSLEGGAHNEQFF	TGTGCCAGCAGTTTAGAGGGGGGGGCCCACAATGAGCAGTTCTTC